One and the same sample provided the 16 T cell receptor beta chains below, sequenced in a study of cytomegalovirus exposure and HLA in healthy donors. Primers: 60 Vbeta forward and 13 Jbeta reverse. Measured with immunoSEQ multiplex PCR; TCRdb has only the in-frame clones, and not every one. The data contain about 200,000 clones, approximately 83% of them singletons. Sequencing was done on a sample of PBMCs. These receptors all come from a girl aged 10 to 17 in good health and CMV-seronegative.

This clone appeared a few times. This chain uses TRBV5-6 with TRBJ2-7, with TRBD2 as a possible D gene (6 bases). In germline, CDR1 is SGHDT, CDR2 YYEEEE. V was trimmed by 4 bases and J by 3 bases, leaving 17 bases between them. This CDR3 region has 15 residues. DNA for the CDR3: TGTGCCAGCAGCCCATATGGGTCGGGAGTCTACGAGCAGTACTTC. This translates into CASSPYGSGVYEQYF.

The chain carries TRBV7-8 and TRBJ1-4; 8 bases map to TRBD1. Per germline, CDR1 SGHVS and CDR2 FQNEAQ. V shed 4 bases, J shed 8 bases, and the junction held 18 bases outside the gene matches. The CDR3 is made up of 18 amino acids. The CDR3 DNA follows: TGTGCCAGCAGCTCCGCTCTGACCTTCTCAGGGGGCGGGGAAAAACTGTTTTTT. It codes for CASSSALTFSGGGEKLFF. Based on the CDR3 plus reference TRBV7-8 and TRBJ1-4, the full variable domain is GAGVSQSPRYKVAKRGQDVALRCDPISGHVSLFWYQQALGQGPEFLTYFQNEAQLDKSGLPSDRFFAERPEGSVSTLKIQRTQQEDSAVYLCASSSALTFSGGGEKLFFGSGTQLSVL.

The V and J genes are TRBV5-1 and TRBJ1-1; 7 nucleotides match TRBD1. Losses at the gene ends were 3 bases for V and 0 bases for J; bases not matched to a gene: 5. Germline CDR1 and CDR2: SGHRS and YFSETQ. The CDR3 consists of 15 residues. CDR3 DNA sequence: TGCGCCAGCAGCTCCCAACAGGGGATGAACACTGAAGCTTTCTTT. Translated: CASSSQQGMNTEAFF.

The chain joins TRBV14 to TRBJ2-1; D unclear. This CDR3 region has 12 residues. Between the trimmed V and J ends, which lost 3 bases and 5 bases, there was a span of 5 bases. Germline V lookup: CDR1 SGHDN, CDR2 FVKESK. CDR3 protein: CASSQAHNEQFF. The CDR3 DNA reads TGTGCCAGCAGCCAGGCCCACAATGAGCAGTTCTTC.

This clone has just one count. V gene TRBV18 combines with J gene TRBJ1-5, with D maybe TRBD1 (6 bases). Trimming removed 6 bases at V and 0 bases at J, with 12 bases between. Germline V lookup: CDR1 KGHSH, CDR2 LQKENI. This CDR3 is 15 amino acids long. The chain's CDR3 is CASSTGPYSNQPQHF. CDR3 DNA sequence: TGTGCCAGCTCGACAGGTCCCTATAGCAATCAGCCCCAGCATTTT.

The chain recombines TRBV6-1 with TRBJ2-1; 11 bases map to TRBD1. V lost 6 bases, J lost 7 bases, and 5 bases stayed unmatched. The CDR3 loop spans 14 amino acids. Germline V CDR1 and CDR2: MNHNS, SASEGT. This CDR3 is CASRRTGGGNEQFF. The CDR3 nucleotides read TGTGCCAGCAGGAGGACAGGGGGCGGGAATGAGCAGTTCTTC.

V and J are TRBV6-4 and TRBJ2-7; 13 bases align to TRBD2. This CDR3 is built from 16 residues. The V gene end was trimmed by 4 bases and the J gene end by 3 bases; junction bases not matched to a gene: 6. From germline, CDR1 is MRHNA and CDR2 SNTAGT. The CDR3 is CASSVDWTSGSYEQYF. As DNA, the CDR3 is TGTGCCAGCAGTGTGGATTGGACTAGCGGGAGCTACGAGCAGTACTTC.

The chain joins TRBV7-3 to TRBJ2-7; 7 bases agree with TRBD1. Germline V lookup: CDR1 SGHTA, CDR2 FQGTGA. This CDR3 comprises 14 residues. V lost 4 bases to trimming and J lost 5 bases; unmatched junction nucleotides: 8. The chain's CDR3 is CASSSGGSSDEQYF. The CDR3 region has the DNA TGTGCCAGCAGCTCAGGGGGTTCCTCTGACGAGCAGTACTTC.

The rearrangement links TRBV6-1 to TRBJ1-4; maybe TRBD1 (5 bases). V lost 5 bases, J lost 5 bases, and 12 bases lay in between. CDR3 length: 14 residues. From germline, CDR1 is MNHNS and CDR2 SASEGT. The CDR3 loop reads CASSSTVVNEKLFF. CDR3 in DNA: TGTGCCAGCAGTTCGACAGTCGTAAATGAAAAACTGTTTTTT.

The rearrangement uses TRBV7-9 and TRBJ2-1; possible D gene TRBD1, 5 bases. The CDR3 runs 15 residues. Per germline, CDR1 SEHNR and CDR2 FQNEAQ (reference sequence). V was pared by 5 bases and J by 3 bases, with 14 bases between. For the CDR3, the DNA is TGTGCCAGCAGCCGAGACAGCGAAGGCTACAATGAGCAGTTCTTC. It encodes CASSRDSEGYNEQFF.

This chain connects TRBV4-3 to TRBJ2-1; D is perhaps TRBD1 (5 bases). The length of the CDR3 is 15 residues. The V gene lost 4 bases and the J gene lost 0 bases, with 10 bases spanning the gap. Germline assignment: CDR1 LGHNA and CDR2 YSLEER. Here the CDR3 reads CASSLVDSSYNEQFF. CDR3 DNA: TGCGCCAGCAGCCTCGTCGACAGCTCCTACAATGAGCAGTTCTTC.

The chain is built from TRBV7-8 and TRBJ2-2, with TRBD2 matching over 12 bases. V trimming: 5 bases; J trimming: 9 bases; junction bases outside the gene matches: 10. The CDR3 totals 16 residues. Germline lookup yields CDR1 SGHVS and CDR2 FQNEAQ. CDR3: CASSTRLAGVPWELFF. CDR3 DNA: TGTGCCAGCAGCACTCGACTAGCGGGGGTCCCCTGGGAGCTGTTTTTT.

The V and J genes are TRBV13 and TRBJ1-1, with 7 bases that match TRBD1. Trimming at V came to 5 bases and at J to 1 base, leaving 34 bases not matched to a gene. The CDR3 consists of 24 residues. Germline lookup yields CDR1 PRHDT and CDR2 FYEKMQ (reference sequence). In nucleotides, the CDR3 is TGTGCCAGCAGCCCCCAAGGGTACCCGCGCGGGGTGGGGACAGCGACTACCTCGAACACTGAAGCTTTCTTT. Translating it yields CASSPQGYPRGVGTATTSNTEAFF.

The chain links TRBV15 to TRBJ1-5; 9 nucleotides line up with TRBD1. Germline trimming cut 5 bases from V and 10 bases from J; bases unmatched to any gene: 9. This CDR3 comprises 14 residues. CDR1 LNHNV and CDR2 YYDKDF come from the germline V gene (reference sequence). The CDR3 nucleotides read TGTGCCACCAGCCCCCGGGACAGGGCCTCTCCCCAGCATTTT. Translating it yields CATSPRDRASPQHF.

CDR3 amino acids: CASSYSGESDTQYF. For the CDR3, the DNA is TGTGCCAGCAGTTATTCAGGGGAATCAGATACGCAGTATTTT. V gene TRBV6-5 combines with J gene TRBJ2-3; D might be TRBD1 (6 bases). Germline V gene sequence: CDR1 MNHEY, CDR2 SVGAGI. Trimming took off 3 bases at V and 4 bases at J, with 11 bases between the two ends. The CDR3 has 14 residues.

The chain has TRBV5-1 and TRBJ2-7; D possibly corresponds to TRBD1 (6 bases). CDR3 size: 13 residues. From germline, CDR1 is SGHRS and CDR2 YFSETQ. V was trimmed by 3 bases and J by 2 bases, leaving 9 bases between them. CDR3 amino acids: CASSWDTTYEQYF. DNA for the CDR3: TGCGCCAGCAGCTGGGACACGACCTACGAGCAGTACTTC.